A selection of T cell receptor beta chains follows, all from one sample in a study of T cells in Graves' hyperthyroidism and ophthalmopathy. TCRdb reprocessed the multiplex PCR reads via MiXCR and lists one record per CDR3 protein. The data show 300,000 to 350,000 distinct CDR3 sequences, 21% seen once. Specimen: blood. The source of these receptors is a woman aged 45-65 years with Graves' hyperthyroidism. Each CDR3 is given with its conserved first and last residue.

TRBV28	CASTSGRSYQPQHF
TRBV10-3	CAISESTLDGDGYTF
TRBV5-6	CASSPLLAGHTGELFF
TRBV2	CASSVRDNSYNEQFF
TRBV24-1	CATSDSTGAGETQYF
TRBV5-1	CASSLSSGRNNEQHF
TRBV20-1	CSAIDGGDSTDTQYF
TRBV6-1	CASRRDRGAYEQYF
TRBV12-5	CASGLPGQPNSTDTQYF
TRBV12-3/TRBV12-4	CASGLTGDTEAFF
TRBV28	CASRSAGTGNYGYTF
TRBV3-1	CASSLQDRSYEQYF
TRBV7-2	CASSAQGFEQYF
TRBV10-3	CAISESGVDTKAFF
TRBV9	CASSQSNPDTQYF
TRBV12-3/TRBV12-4	CASRQGAKEETQYF
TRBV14	CASSRALYEQYF
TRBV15	CATSRDWDEQFF
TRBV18	CASSPSGRTDRTDTQYF
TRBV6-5	CASSYSWGYEQYF
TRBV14	CASSQDRINSPLHF
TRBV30	CACVPGTGSSYEQYF
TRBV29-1	CSVPTGFSTQYF
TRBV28	CATLTGTGRAHEQYF
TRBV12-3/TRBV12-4	CASSGRGGMQPQHF
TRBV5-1	CASSPNDRGFYEQYF
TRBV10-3	CAISVGTGNSYEQYF
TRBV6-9	CASSFEQVQYF